This T cell receptor (beta chain) was identified in a study of shared clonotypes between healthy human individuals. At the level of the study: Every donor yielded three CD4 naive, three CD4 memory, two CD8 naive and one CD8 memory plate.

This CDR3 comprises 11 residues. The germline V and J ends were trimmed by 3 bases and 9 bases, with 11 bases remaining between them. CDR1 is DFQATT and CDR2 is SNEGSKA in the germline V gene (reference sequence). Regarding the study as a whole: In having few donors, the study represented limited genetic and exposure-history diversity.

To note about this clone: Its antigen is as yet unknown.

The DNA input per sorted-subset replicate PCR was 200 to 250 ng, corresponding to some 33,000 T cell genomes. Authors' processing steps: Junction-only immunoSEQ sequences carried no quality scores, so filtering differed. The method was immunoSEQ multiplex PCR; TCRdb's version includes in-frame clones alone and lacks a portion of them. D and trimming were read from the DNA, whereas the V and J calls and clone size are those reported in that table. The table includes roughly 1,500,000 clones, nearly 99% detected once. This TCR was sampled from a man aged 25-40 years in good health. J is TRBJ1-2 and V is TRBV20-1, with unresolved D. Sequencing was performed on naive CD4+ T cells sorted from blood. Subset in this sample: CD45RA+ positively selected. The CDR3 nucleotides read TGCAGTGCTAGTGATCTGGTGCGCTACACCTTC. It codes for CSASDLVRYTF.